The clone carrying this TCR beta chain was detected a few times. As yet, its antigen is unknown. This specimen belongs to a study of beta chain features in type 1 diabetes. The whole isolated RNA underwent reverse transcription, so sequencing captured expressed TCRB transcripts. Profiling relied on immunoSEQ multiplex PCR, and the TCRdb table lists in-frame clones only, not all of them. Of some 150,000 clones detected, 9.7% appear once; the ten largest clones hold 0.55% to 0.75%. In germline, CDR1 is SGHNT, CDR2 YYREEE (reference sequence). V shed 0 bases and J shed 3 bases, with 7 bases lying between them. The CDR3 consists of 13 residues. Notes on the study in general: Amplification by PCR could prefer shorter templates, with the same effect in patients and controls.

The clonotype was recovered from a middle-aged woman in good health. The genes are TRBV5-4 and TRBJ2-7; D unclear. The specimen sequenced was central memory CD4+ T cells from blood. The CDR3 region is CASSLGEFYEQYF. The CDR3 DNA reads as TGTGCCAGCAGCTTGGGAGAATTCTACGAGCAGTACTTC.